The 18 T cell receptor beta chains given below trace back to one sample, sequenced in a study of T-cell memory formation after mild COVID-19. TCRdb itself ran the 5' RACE reads through MiXCR, one entry per CDR3 protein. The sample carries around 35,000 distinct CDR3 sequences, about 7.7% recorded once. Sequencing was carried out using PBMCs or a T cell subset sorted from them (not recorded which). The receptors derive from a man aged 18 to 35 who had mild COVID-19 (a few samples of this study predate the infection). Cell type and time point are not known.

In its sample, this clonotype was seen many times. V is TRBV5-1 and J is TRBJ1-1; possible D gene TRBD1, 5 bases. The V gene's germline CDR1 is SGHRS and CDR2 YFSETQ. This CDR3 contains 14 residues. Trimming took off 0 bases at V and 4 bases at J, with 10 bases between the two ends. The CDR3 DNA is TGCGCCAGCAGCTTGGAGGCAGGGAGCACTGAAGCTTTCTTT. Protein: CASSLEAGSTEAFF.

This clonotype was picked up many times. The chain carries TRBV27 and TRBJ1-2; no clear D gene. With 6 bases removed from V and 3 bases from J, the gap between germline ends came to 14 bases. This CDR3 contains 14 residues. In germline, CDR1 is MNHEY, CDR2 SMNVEV (reference sequence). The CDR3 reads CASRAYGEHYGYTF. For the CDR3, the DNA is TGTGCCAGCAGGGCATATGGGGAGCACTATGGCTACACCTTC.

V usage is TRBV6-5 and J usage is TRBJ2-5; TRBD2 might be the D (6 bases). With 3 bases removed from V and 9 bases from J, the gap between germline ends came to 17 bases. The germline V gene has CDR1 MNHEY and CDR2 SVGAGI. The CDR3 totals 14 residues. CDR3 sequence: CASSYAGLDMAQYF. As DNA, the CDR3 is TGTGCCAGCAGTTATGCGGGACTCGATATGGCCCAGTACTTC.

This clonotype was seen repeatedly, ten times or more. This chain connects TRBV12-3 or TRBV12-4 to TRBJ1-1; the D is unclear. Trimming left V 0 bases short and J 1 base short, with 3 bases between. This CDR3 is built from 13 residues. The DNA for the CDR3 is TGTGCCAGCAGTTTAGCTCAGAACACTGAAGCTTTCTTT. The encoded protein is CASSLAQNTEAFF.

This clonotype showed up many times. V is TRBV5-1 and J is TRBJ1-2, with D unclear. Trimming removed 5 bases at V and 8 bases at J, with 16 bases between. This CDR3 region has 13 residues. Germline lookup yields CDR1 SGHRS and CDR2 YFSETQ. CDR3 residues: CASRTGPIEGYTF. CDR3 in DNA: TGCGCCAGCAGGACTGGCCCTATCGAGGGCTACACCTTC.

This clonotype showed up many times. V gene TRBV7-2 combines with J gene TRBJ2-2; possible D gene TRBD2, 5 bases. The CDR3 is 14 amino acids. Germline CDR1 reads SGHTA; CDR2 reads FQGNSA. V lost 0 bases and J 15 bases, leaving 17 bases between the germline ends. CDR3 residues: CASSLARSGMVVFF. The CDR3 DNA is TGTGCCAGCAGCTTAGCGAGGTCGGGAATGGTGGTGTTTTTT.

The J gene is TRBJ2-5, the V gene TRBV27; TRBD1 aligns across 10 bases. V gave up 8 bases and J gave up 2 bases; unmatched junction bases: 14. There are 17 residues in the CDR3. The germline gives CDR1 MNHEY, CDR2 SMNVEV (reference sequence). The CDR3: CASGWTGGSLIQETQYF. CDR3 sequence (DNA): TGTGCCAGCGGTTGGACAGGGGGTTCCTTAATTCAAGAGACCCAGTACTTC.

This clonotype was counted many times. V gene TRBV4-3 combines with J gene TRBJ2-7; D is unclear. This CDR3 is built from 14 residues. V dropped 0 bases and J dropped 3 bases, with 9 bases sitting between them. In germline, CDR1 is LGHNA, CDR2 YSLEER. The CDR3 DNA sequence: TGCGCCAGCAGCCAAGATCTAGGGTACTACGAGCAGTACTTC. Translating it yields CASSQDLGYYEQYF.

This chain joins TRBV7-8 and TRBJ1-6; D may be TRBD1 (6 bases). Trimming removed 5 bases at V and 7 bases at J, with 21 bases between. This CDR3 spans 17 amino acids. Germline CDR1 reads SGHVS; CDR2 reads FQNEAQ. CDR3 residues: CASSQNQGRGLNSPLHF. The DNA for the CDR3 is TGTGCCAGCAGCCAAAATCAGGGGAGAGGTCTGAATTCACCCCTCCACTTT.

In this sample, this clonotype turned up many times. The genes are TRBV11-2 and TRBJ1-5; D is undetermined. Trimming left V 1 base short and J 2 bases short, with 6 bases between. The CDR3 runs 14 residues. Germline CDR1 is SGHAT and CDR2 is FQNNGV. CDR3 in amino acids: CASSLVGGNQPQHF. The CDR3, as DNA: TGTGCCAGCAGCTTAGTGGGCGGCAATCAGCCCCAGCATTTT.

In this sample, this clonotype is medium-sized (0.01 to 0.1%). This CDR3 is CASSDGGATDTQYF. The CDR3 coding sequence is TGTGCCAGCAGTGACGGGGGGGCGACAGATACGCAGTATTTT. V gene TRBV6-4 combines with J gene TRBJ2-3, with a possible D match to TRBD2 (7 bases). The CDR3 totals 14 residues. The germline CDR1 and CDR2 sequences are MRHNA and SNTAGT. The V end was cut by 2 bases, the J end by 3 bases, with 9 bases between.

This rearrangement joins TRBV11-1 to TRBJ2-1, with no clear D. Germline V gene data show CDR1 as SGHAT and CDR2 as FQDESV (reference sequence). The CDR3 is 15 amino acids. V was clipped by 3 bases and J by 4 bases, with 13 bases between them. The DNA of the CDR3 is TGTGCCAGCAGCTTCTATCAAACAGATTACAATGAGCAGTTCTTC. It encodes CASSFYQTDYNEQFF.

This chain joins TRBV18 and TRBJ1-1, with unresolved D. Germline V gives CDR1 KGHSH, CDR2 LQKENI. The germline V and J ends were trimmed by 6 bases and 1 base, with 12 bases remaining between them. CDR3 length: 14 amino acids. The CDR3 loop is CASSPEMGNTEAFF. CDR3 bases: TGTGCCAGCTCCCCTGAAATGGGGAACACTGAAGCTTTCTTT.

This clonotype was detected many times. V gene TRBV7-2 combines with J gene TRBJ2-7; D possibly corresponds to TRBD2 (6 bases). The CDR3 is 13 residues long. Germline assignment: CDR1 SGHTA and CDR2 FQGNSA. Trimming left V 7 bases short and J 7 bases short, with 17 bases between. In DNA, the CDR3 is TGTGCCAGCACCCAGACGGGAGCGAGAGAGCAGTACTTC. Its protein is CASTQTGAREQYF.

This clonotype has only a few counts. The rearrangement links TRBV6-2 or TRBV6-3 to TRBJ2-7, with 11 positions matching TRBD1. CDR3 length: 14 residues. The germline V gene has CDR1 MNHEY and CDR2 SVGEGT. The V gene end was trimmed by 6 bases and the J gene end by 5 bases; junction bases not matched to a gene: 6. CDR3 coding DNA: TGTGCCAGCAGGGGGACAGGGGGAACGGACGAGCAGTACGTC. Translated: CASRGTGGTDEQYV.

This clonotype has a count of ten or more. This chain connects TRBV3-2 to TRBJ2-7; TRBD1, the table's D call, lacks a check against the DNA. TRBV3-2 is a pseudogene locus. This CDR3 contains 16 residues. The CDR3 DNA sequence: TGTGCCAGCAGCCAAGATATGGCGGGGCTCATAGTCGAGCAGTACTTC. This codes for CASSQDMAGLIVEQYF.

The chain has TRBV4-1 and TRBJ2-2, with D possibly being TRBD2 (5 bases). Germline loops: CDR1 MGHRA, CDR2 YSYEKL. V lost 1 base and J 6 bases, leaving 12 bases between the germline ends. The CDR3 is made up of 15 amino acids. CDR3 DNA: TGCGCCAGCAGCCAAGTATCTAGCCTCGCCGGGGAGCTGTTTTTT. This encodes CASSQVSSLAGELFF.

The V and J genes are TRBV25-1 and TRBJ2-5; TRBD1 matches at 11 bases. This CDR3 comprises 15 residues. The V segment lost 5 bases and the J segment 5 bases; nucleotides outside the gene matches: 7. Germline V lookup: CDR1 MGHDK, CDR2 SYGVNS. The CDR3 sequence: CASSPPRDRGETQYF. The CDR3 coding sequence is TGTGCCAGCAGTCCCCCTCGGGACAGGGGGGAGACCCAGTACTTC.